The rows below give T cell receptor beta chains drawn from one sample of a study of shared clonotypes between healthy human individuals. Profiled with immunoSEQ multiplex PCR; TCRdb holds only in-frame clones, not every one. In the table there are some 980,000 clones, less than 85% of which are singletons. The sample comprised memory CD4+ T cells sorted from blood. These receptors originate from a man between 18 and 35 years old in good health. Each CDR3 is given with its conserved first and last residue. D genes are given only for firm matches. The size field is filled for only some rows; it gives once, few, many or a size class.

D gene: NA
clone size: many
V gene: TRBV4-2
J gene: TRBJ2-5
CDR3 DNA: TGTGCCAGCAGCCAAGATTTTTCGGGGCAAGAGACCCAGTACTTC
CDR3 protein: CASSQDFSGQETQYF

D gene: NA
clone size: NA
V gene: TRBV19
J gene: TRBJ1-5
CDR3 DNA: TGTGCCAGTAGTAAACAGGGCCAAAATCAGCCCCAGCATTTT
CDR3 protein: CASSKQGQNQPQHF

D gene: NA
clone size: NA
V gene: TRBV28
J gene: TRBJ1-5
CDR3 DNA: TGTGCCAGCAGTAGCCAGGGAATTGGCAATCAGCCCCAGCATTTT
CDR3 protein: CASSSQGIGNQPQHF

D gene: TRBD1
clone size: NA
V gene: TRBV19
J gene: TRBJ1-5
CDR3 DNA: TGTGCCAGTATGGCGGGGACAGTTTCAAATCAGCCCCAGCATTTT
CDR3 protein: CASMAGTVSNQPQHF

D gene: NA
clone size: few
V gene: TRBV5-1
J gene: TRBJ2-2
CDR3 DNA: TGCGCCAGCAGCCTTAACACCGGGGAGCTGTTTTTT
CDR3 protein: CASSLNTGELFF

D gene: TRBD1
clone size: few
V gene: TRBV27
J gene: TRBJ1-1
CDR3 DNA: TGTGCCAGCAGTTCAGACAGGGGGTTCACTGAAGCTTTCTTT
CDR3 protein: CASSSDRGFTEAFF

D gene: NA
clone size: few
V gene: TRBV6-1
J gene: TRBJ2-4
CDR3 DNA: TGTGCCAGCAGGCTGACGGGGAACATTCAGTACTTC
CDR3 protein: CASRLTGNIQYF

D gene: TRBD1
clone size: NA
V gene: TRBV4-1
J gene: TRBJ1-2
CDR3 DNA: TGCGCCAGCAGCCCGGGACAGGAGAACTATGGCTACACCTTC
CDR3 protein: CASSPGQENYGYTF

D gene: TRBD2
clone size: many
V gene: TRBV7-2
J gene: TRBJ2-2
CDR3 DNA: TGTGCCAGCAGCTTAGGAGCAGCGGGAGGACCCGGGGAGCTGTTTTTT
CDR3 protein: CASSLGAAGGPGELFF

D gene: TRBD2
clone size: NA
V gene: TRBV29-1
J gene: TRBJ2-3
CDR3 DNA: TGCAGCGTTGATGGTCGCGGGGGGTACCAAGATACGCAGTATTTT
CDR3 protein: CSVDGRGGYQDTQYF

D gene: NA
clone size: NA
V gene: TRBV10-3
J gene: TRBJ2-7
CDR3 DNA: TGTGCCATCAGTGAGTCGGGGGGTGGCGAGCAGTACTTC
CDR3 protein: CAISESGGGEQYF

D gene: NA
clone size: NA
V gene: TRBV5-1
J gene: TRBJ2-2
CDR3 DNA: TGCGCCAGCGGCCCAGGGAATGTGAACACCGGGGAGCTGTTTTTT
CDR3 protein: CASGPGNVNTGELFF

D gene: NA
clone size: NA
V gene: TRBV7-9
J gene: TRBJ1-2
CDR3 DNA: TGTGCCAGCAGCTGGGAGGTGGCAGGGTCTAACTATGGCTACACCTTC
CDR3 protein: CASSWEVAGSNYGYTF